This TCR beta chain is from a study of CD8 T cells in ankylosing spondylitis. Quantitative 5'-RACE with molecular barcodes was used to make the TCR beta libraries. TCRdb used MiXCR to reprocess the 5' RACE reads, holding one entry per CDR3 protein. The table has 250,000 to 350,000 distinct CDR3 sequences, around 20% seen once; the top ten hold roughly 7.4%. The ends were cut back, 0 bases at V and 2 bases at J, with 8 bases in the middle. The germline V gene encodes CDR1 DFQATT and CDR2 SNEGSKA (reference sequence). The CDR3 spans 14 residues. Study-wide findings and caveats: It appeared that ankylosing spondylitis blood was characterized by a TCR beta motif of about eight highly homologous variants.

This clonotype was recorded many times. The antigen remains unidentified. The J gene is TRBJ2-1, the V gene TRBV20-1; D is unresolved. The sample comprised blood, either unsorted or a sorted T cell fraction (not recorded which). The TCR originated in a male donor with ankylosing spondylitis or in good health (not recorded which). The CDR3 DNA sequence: TGCAGTGCTAGAGATGCCGCCACCTACAATGAGCAGTTCTTC. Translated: CSARDAATYNEQFF.